This TCR beta chain was observed in a study of PD-1 blockade in classical Hodgkin lymphoma. Study-wide findings and caveats: Those achieving complete response showed baseline diversity like newly diagnosed patients. Causes of the repertoire differences remain undefined, possibly disease activity or prior therapy. Relapsed/refractory patients reportedly had lower baseline diversity than newly diagnosed patients.

CDR1 and CDR2 (germline): SQVTM, ANQGSEA. Between the trimmed V and J ends, which lost 1 base and 10 bases, there was a span of 20 bases. CDR3 length: 14 amino acids. The patients all showed relapse after autologous stem cell transplantation, while their brentuximab vedotin exposure varied. Starting with thawed PBMCs, CD4+ T cells were purified by magnetic negative selection. The assay was immunoSEQ multiplex PCR, and TCRdb's table has in-frame clones only and misses some. The sample lists over 25,000 clones; about 74% were seen once. With regard to this clone: Its antigen is as yet unknown.

The receptor was derived from a human donor with classical Hodgkin lymphoma. V is TRBV29-1 and J is TRBJ2-7, with D possibly TRBD2 on 5 matching bases. The starting material was CD4+ T cells from blood, obtained at baseline. CDR3 coding DNA: TGCAGCGTTGAAGTGCAGGACGGGGTCTATGGCCAGTACTTC. Its protein product is CSVEVQDGVYGQYF.